These T cell receptor beta chains were read from a single sample in a study of cytomegalovirus exposure and HLA in healthy donors. The assay was immunoSEQ multiplex PCR, and TCRdb's table has in-frame clones only and misses some. This repertoire shows some 170,000 clones, approximately 81% found once; its top ten account for roughly 10%. The material sequenced was PBMCs. These receptors all stem from a man aged 25 to 40 in good health and CMV-seropositive. Both conserved end residues are part of each CDR3. D genes are given only for firm matches. Size values are once, few and many counts, or a class for expanded clones, and some rows have none.

TRBV5-4	once	TRBJ2-1	TRBD2	TGTGCCAGCAGCTCCCCACTAGCGGGGAGTGAGCAGTTCTTC	CASSSPLAGSEQFF
TRBV5-1	NA	TRBJ1-2	NA	TGCGCCAGCAGCTTGGCCTACGGCCCTGATGTCGGGGGCTACACCTTC	CASSLAYGPDVGGYTF
TRBV19	NA	TRBJ1-4	NA	TGTGCCAGTAGTATCCAGGGATCCAATGAAAAACTGTTTTTT	CASSIQGSNEKLFF
TRBV13	NA	TRBJ2-1	TRBD2	TGTGCCAGCAGCTTCCCCTCTCGTGAGCGGGAGGACCCCGGGATATCCTACAATGAGCAGTTCTTC	CASSFPSREREDPGISYNEQFF
TRBV7-7	NA	TRBJ2-2	TRBD1	TGTGCTAGCAGCTTGACCGGGACAGGGATAACCGGGGAGCTGTTTTTT	CASSLTGTGITGELFF
TRBV30	NA	TRBJ1-1	NA	TGTGCCTGGAGTGTACCCCCTAACTTT	CAWSVPPNF
TRBV5-1	few	TRBJ2-7	NA	TGCGCCAGCAGCTTGGGCGGGGCTGCTCCCTACGAGCAGTACTTC	CASSLGGAAPYEQYF
TRBV28	NA	TRBJ2-2	TRBD2	TGTGCCAGCAGTTTCGCAGCGGGGGGGCTTTTTAGTGCCGGGGAGCTGTTTTTT	CASSFAAGGLFSAGELFF
TRBV14	NA	TRBJ2-1	NA	TGTGCCAGCAGCCGACAGTACAATGAGCAGTTCTTC	CASSRQYNEQFF
TRBV19	NA	TRBJ1-5	NA	TGTGCCAGTAGTATGCAGTTTAATAGCAATCAGCCCCAGCATTTT	CASSMQFNSNQPQHF
TRBV5-5	NA	TRBJ2-1	TRBD1	TGTGCCAGCACCGGGACAGGGGGCAATGAGCAGTTCTTC	CASTGTGGNEQFF
TRBV5-4	NA	TRBJ1-1	TRBD1	TGTGCCAGCAGCTTGGGACAGGGGGCCACTGAAGCTTTCTTT	CASSLGQGATEAFF
TRBV29-1	once	TRBJ1-1	NA	TGCAGCTCAAGGGGGGGCAGGGATAACACTGAAGCTTTCTTT	CSSRGGRDNTEAFF
TRBV6-6	NA	TRBJ1-6	TRBD1	TGTGCCAGCAATACAGGGGGAAATTCACCCCTCCACTTT	CASNTGGNSPLHF
TRBV9	NA	TRBJ2-5	TRBD2	TGTGCCAGCAGCGTAGACCCGGGGGGGGAGACCCAGTACTTC	CASSVDPGGETQYF
TRBV5-6	NA	TRBJ2-5	NA	TGTGCCAGCAGCTTGATACCTATTGAAGAGACCCAGTACTTC	CASSLIPIEETQYF
TRBV28	NA	TRBJ2-2	TRBD1	TGTGCCAGCAGTTTCCTGGGGGACAGGGACACCGGGGAGCTGTTTTTT	CASSFLGDRDTGELFF
TRBV30	few	TRBJ2-1	TRBD2	TGTGCCTGGAGTGTAAGGCGGGGGGCTATGGAGCAGTTCTTC	CAWSVRRGAMEQFF
TRBV11-1	NA	TRBJ2-3	TRBD2	TGTGCCAGCAGCTGGACTAGCGGGAATGAAGATACGCAGTATTTT	CASSWTSGNEDTQYF
TRBV27	NA	TRBJ2-1	TRBD2	TGTGCCAGCAGTACCCTTAGCGGGAGGGTTCCCTACAATGAGCAGTTCTTC	CASSTLSGRVPYNEQFF
TRBV7-8	NA	TRBJ2-7	TRBD1	TGTGCCAGCAGCGAGCCGGGACAGGGGGCCTATTGGAACTTCGAGCAGTACTTC	CASSEPGQGAYWNFEQYF
TRBV19	once	TRBJ1-5	TRBD1	TGTGCCAGTAGCACAGGGGTGGGAGGCAATCAGCCCCAGCATTTT	CASSTGVGGNQPQHF